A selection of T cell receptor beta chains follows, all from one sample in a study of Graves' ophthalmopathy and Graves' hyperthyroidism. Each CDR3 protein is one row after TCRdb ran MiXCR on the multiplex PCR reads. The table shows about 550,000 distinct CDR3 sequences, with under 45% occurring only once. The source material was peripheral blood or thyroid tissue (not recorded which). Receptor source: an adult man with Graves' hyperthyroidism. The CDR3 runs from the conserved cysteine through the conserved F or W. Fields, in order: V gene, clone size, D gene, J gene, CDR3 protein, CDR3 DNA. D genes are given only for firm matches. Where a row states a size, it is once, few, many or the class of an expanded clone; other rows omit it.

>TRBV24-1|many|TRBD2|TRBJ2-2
CATSAWGGANTGELFF
TGTGCCACCAGTGCCTGGGGGGGGGCGAACACCGGGGAGCTGTTTTTT
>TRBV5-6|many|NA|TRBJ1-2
CASSLSWEPSAYGYTF
TGTGCCAGCAGCTTGTCATGGGAGCCATCCGCTTATGGCTACACCTTC
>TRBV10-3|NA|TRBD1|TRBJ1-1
CAISQGVITEAFF
TGTGCCATCAGTCAGGGGGTCATCACTGAAGCTTTCTTT
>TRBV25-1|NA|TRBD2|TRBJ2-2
CASSEEAGGLFF
TGTGCCAGCAGTGAAGAGGCGGGGGGGCTGTTTTTT
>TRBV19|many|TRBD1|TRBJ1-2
CASSPTGDLGYTF
TGTGCCAGTAGTCCGACAGGGGACCTTGGCTACACCTTC
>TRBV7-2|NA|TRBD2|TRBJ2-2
CASSTGLAETGELFF
TGTGCCAGCAGCACGGGACTAGCGGAGACCGGGGAGCTGTTTTTT
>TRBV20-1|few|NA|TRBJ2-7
CSARERDGDSYEQYF
TGCAGTGCTAGAGAGAGGGACGGAGACTCCTACGAGCAGTACTTC
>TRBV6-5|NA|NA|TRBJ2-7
CASSYGVSIYEQYF
TGTGCCAGCAGTTACGGGGTATCCATCTACGAGCAGTACTTC
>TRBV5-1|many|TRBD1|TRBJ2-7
CASSLGGQTSYEQYF
TGCGCCAGCAGCTTGGGGGGACAGACTTCCTACGAGCAGTACTTC
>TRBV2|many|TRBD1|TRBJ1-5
CASSEYPDRVSNQPQHF
TGTGCCAGCAGTGAATACCCGGACAGGGTTAGCAATCAGCCCCAGCATTTT
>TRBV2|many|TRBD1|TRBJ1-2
CASSESRQGRRYTF
TGTGCCAGCAGTGAATCGCGACAGGGGCGTCGCTACACCTTC
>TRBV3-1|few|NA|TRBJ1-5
CASSQARVGQPQHF
TGTGCCAGCAGCCAAGCGAGGGTTGGGCAGCCCCAGCATTTT
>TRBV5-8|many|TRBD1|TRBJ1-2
CASSLDRGNYGYTF
TGTGCCAGCAGCTTGGACAGGGGGAACTATGGCTACACCTTC
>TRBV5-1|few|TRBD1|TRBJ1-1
CASSTGTTEAFF
TGCGCCAGCTCGACAGGGACCACTGAAGCTTTCTTT
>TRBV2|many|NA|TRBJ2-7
CASSYWRGDEQYF
TGTGCCAGCAGTTATTGGCGAGGGGACGAGCAGTACTTC
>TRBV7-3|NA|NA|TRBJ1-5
CASSSMDGLSNQPQHF
TGTGCCAGCAGCTCGATGGACGGCTTGAGCAATCAGCCCCAGCATTTT
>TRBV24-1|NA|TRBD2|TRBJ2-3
CATSDTREGTDTQYF
TGTGCCACCAGTGATACGCGGGAGGGCACAGATACGCAGTATTTT